This TCR beta chain was identified in a study (dated by TCRdb to between 2011 and 2013). Instrument used: Illumina Genome Analyzer IIx. TCRdb passed the public sequencing reads through fastp at Q25 and MiXCR, retaining productive beta sequences. Merged by CDR3 protein, the rows form single entries marked with the most common genes and DNA. The sample table contains 15,000 or so distinct CDR3 sequences; only one count was recorded for approximately 34% of them. The top ten clonotypes cover roughly 16% of the sample. According to the germline V gene (reference sequence), CDR1 reads LNHDA and CDR2 reads SQIVND. The CDR3 holds 15 amino acids from the cysteine to the phenylalanine. The only DNA kept is the CDR3, 45 bases in frame from the first base. V is shortened by 5 bases, J by 10 bases, and the region joining them spans 21 bases. Concerning this clonotype: No cognate antigen has been identified for it. Base quality data are lacking; no much larger clone is found one base away.

The source is a human donor. The chain uses TRBV19 and TRBJ2-1; the D gene is perhaps TRBD1 or TRBD2, each of them matching over 5 bases. Sequenced input: blood. CDR3 sequence: CASSAQIQGTGEQFF. The DNA reads TGTGCCAGTAGTGCCCAGATTCAAGGGACCGGGGAGCAGTTCTTC. With the rest looked up from the reference TRBV19 and TRBJ2-1 genes rather than sequenced, the full variable domain is DGGITQSPKYLFRKEGQNVTLSCEQNLNHDAMYWYRQDPGQGLRLIYYSQIVNDFQKGDIAEGYSVSREKKESFPLTVTSAQKNPTAFYLCASSAQIQGTGEQFFGPGTRLTVL.